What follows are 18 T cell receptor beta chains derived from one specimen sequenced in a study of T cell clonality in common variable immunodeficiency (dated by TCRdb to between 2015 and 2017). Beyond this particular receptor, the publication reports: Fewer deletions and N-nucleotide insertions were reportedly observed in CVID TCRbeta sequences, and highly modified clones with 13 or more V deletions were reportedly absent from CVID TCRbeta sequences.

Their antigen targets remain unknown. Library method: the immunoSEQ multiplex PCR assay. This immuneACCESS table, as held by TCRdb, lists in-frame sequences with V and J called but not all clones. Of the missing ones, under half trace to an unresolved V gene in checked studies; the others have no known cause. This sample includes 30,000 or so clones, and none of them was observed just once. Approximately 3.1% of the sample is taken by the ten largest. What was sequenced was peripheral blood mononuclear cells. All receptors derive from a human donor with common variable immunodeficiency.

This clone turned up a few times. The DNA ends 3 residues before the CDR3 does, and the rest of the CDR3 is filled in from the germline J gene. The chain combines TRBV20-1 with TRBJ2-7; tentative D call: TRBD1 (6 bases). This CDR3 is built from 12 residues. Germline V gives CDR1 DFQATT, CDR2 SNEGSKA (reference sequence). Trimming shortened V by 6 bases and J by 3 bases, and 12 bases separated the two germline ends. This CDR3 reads CSADRPSYEQYF. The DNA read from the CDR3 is TGCAGTGCCGACAGGCCCAGCTACGAG.

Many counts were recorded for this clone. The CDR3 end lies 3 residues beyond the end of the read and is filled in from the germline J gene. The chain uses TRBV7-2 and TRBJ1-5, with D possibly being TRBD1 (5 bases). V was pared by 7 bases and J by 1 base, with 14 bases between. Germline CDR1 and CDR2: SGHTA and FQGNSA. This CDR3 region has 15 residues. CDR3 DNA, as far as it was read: TGTGCCAGCACCCCGGGGGGGTGGAGCAATCAGCCC. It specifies CASTPGGWSNQP. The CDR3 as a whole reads CASTPGGWSNQPQHF.

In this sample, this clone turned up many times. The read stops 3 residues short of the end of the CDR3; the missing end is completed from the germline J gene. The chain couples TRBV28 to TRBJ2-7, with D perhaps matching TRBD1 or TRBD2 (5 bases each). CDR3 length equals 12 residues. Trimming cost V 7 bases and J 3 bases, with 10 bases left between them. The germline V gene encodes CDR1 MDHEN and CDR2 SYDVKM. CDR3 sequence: CASTSRGYEQYF. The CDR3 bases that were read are TGTGCCAGCACCTCGAGGGGCTACGAG.

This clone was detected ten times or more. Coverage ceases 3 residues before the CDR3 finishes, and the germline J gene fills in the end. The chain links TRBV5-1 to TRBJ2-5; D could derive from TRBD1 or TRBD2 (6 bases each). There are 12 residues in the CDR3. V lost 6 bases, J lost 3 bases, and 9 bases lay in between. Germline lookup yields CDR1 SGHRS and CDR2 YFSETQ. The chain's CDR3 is CASMEGEETQYF. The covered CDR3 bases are TGCGCCAGCATGGAGGGGGAAGAGACC.

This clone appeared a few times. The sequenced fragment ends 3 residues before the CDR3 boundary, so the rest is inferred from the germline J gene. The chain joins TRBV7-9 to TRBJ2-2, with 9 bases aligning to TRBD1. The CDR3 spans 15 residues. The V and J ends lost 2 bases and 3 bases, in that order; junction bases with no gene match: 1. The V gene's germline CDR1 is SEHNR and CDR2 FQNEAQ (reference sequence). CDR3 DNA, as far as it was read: TGTGCCAGCAGCTTAAGGACAGGGGACACCGGGGAG. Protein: CASSLRTGDTGE. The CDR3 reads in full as CASSLRTGDTGELFF.

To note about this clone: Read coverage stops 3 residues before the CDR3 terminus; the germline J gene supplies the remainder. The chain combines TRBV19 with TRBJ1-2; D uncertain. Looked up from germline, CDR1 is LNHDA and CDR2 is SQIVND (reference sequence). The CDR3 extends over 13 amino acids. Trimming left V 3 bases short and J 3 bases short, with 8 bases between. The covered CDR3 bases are TGTGCCAGTAGTATCGCCCAGTACTATGGC. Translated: CASSIAQYYG. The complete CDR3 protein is CASSIAQYYGYTF.

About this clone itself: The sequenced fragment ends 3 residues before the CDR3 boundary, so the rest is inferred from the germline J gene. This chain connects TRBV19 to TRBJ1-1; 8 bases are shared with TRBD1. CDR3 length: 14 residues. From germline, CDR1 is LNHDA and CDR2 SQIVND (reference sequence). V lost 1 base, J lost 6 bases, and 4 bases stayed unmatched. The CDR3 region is CASSIGLTGAEAFF. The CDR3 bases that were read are TGTGCCAGTAGTATAGGCCTGACAGGGGCTGAA.

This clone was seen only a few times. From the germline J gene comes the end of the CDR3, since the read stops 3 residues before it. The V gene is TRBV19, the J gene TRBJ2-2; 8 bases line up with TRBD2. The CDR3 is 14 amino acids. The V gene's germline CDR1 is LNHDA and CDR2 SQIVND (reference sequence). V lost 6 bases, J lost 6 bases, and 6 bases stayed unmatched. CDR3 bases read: TGTGCCAGTAGACGCGGGGGGTTTCCCGGGGAG. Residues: CASRRGGFPGE. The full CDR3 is CASRRGGFPGELFF.

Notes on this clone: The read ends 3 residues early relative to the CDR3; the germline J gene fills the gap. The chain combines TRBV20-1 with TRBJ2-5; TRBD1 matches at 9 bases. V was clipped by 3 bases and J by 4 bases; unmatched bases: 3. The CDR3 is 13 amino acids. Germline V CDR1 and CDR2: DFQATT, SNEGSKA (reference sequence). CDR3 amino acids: CSARGQGVETQYF. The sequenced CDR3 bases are TGCAGTGCTAGGGGACAGGGAGTAGAGACC.

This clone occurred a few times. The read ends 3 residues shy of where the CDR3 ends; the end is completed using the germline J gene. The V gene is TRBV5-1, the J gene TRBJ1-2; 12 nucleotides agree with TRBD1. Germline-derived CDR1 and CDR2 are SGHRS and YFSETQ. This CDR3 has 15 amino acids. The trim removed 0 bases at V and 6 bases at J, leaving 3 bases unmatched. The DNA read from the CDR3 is TGCGCCAGCAGCTTGGGGGACAGGGGGCTACATGGC. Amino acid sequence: CASSLGDRGLHG. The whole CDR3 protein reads CASSLGDRGLHGYTF. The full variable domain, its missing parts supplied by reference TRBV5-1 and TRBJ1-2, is KAGVTQTPRYLIKTRGQQVTLSCSPISGHRSVSWYQQTPGQGLQFLFEYFSETQRNKGNFPGRFSGRQFSNSRSEMNVSTLELGDSALYLCASSLGDRGLHGYTFGSGTRLTVV.

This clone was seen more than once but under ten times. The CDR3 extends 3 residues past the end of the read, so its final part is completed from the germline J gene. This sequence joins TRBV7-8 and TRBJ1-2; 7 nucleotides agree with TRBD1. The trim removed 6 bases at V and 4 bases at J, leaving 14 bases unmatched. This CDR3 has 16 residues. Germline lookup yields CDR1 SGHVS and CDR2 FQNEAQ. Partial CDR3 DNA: TGTGCCAGCAGTTATCTCTTTGAGGGGGCAGGCTATGGC. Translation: CASSYLFEGAGYG. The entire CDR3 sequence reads CASSYLFEGAGYGYTF.

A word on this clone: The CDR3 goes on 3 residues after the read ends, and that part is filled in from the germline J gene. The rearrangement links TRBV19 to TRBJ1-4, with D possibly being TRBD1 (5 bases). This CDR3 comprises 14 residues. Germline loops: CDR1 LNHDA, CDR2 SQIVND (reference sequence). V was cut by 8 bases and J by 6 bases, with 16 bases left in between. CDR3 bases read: TGTGCCAGTCGCATGGCGGGGCCGGATGAAAAA. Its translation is CASRMAGPDEK. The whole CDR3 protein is CASRMAGPDEKLFF.

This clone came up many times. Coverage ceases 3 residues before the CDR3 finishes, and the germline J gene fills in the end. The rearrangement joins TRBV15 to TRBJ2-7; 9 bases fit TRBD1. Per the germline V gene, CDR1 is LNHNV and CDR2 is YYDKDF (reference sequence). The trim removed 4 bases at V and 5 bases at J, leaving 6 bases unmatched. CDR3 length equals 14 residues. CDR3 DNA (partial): TGTGCCACCAGCATTACAGGGGGCGTTGACGAG. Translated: CATSITGGVDE. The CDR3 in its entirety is CATSITGGVDEQYF.

CDR3 in amino acids: CASSLASIKSYEQYF. The DNA read from the CDR3 is TGTGCCAGCAGCTTAGCTAGTATAAAGTCCTACGAG. The chain links TRBV7-2 to TRBJ2-7, with unresolved D. The read is 3 residues too short to cover the CDR3 end, so that end is filled in from the germline J gene. CDR1 is SGHTA and CDR2 is FQGNSA in the germline V gene. V shed 0 bases and J shed 1 base, with 10 bases lying between them. CDR3 length equals 15 residues.

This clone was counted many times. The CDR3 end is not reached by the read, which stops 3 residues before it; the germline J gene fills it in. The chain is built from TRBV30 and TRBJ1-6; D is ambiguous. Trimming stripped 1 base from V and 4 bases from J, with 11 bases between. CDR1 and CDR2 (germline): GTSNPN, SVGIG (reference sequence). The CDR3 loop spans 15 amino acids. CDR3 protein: CAWSEGRRYNSPLHF. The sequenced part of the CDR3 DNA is TGTGCCTGGAGTGAGGGCAGGAGATATAATTCACCC.

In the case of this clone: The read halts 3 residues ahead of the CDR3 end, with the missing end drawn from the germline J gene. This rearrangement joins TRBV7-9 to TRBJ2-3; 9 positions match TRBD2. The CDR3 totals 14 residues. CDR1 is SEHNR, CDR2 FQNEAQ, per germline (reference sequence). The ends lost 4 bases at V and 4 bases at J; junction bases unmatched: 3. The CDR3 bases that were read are TGTGCCAGCAGCTGGCGGGAGGGCCCAGATACG. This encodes CASSWREGPDT. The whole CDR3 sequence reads CASSWREGPDTQYF.

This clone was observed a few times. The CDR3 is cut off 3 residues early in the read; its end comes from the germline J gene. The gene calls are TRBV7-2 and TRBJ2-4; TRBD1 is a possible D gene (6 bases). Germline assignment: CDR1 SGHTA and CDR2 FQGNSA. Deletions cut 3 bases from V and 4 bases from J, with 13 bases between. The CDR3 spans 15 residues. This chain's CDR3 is CASSLGAGGKNIQYF. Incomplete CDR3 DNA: TGTGCCAGCAGCTTGGGGGCCGGAGGTAAAAACATT.

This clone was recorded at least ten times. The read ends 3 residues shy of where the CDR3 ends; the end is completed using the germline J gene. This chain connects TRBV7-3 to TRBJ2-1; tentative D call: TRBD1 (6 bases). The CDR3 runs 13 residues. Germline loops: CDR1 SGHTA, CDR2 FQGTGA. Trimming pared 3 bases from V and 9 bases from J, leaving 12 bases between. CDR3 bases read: TGTGCCAGCAGCTTTACAGGGATGGGTGAG. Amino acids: CASSFTGMGE. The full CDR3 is CASSFTGMGEQFF. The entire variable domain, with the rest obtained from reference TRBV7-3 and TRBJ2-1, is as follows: GAGVSQTPSNKVTEKGKYVELRCDPISGHTALYWYRQSLGQGPEFLIYFQGTGAADDSGLPNDRFFAVRPEGSVSTLKIQRTERGDSAVYLCASSFTGMGEQFFGPGTRLTVL.